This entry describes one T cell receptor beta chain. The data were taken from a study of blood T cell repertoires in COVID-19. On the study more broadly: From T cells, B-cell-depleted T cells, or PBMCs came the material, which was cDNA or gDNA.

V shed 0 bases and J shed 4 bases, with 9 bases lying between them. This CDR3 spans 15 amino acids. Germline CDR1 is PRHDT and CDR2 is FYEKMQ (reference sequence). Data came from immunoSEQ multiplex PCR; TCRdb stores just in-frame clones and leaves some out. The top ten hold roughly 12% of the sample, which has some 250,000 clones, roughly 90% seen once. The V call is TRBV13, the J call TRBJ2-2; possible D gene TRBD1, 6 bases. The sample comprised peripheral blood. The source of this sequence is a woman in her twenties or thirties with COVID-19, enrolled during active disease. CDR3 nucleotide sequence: TGTGCCAGCAGCTTAGGCCGAGGGGGCACCGGGGAGCTGTTTTTT. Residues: CASSLGRGGTGELFF.